Shown below are 18 T cell receptor beta chains from a single sample sequenced in a study of cytomegalovirus exposure and HLA in healthy donors. The PCR ran on 60 Vbeta and 13 Jbeta primers. Clones were read by immunoSEQ multiplex PCR, and TCRdb kept only the in-frame ones, dropping some. The sample consists of about 160,000 clones, roughly 80% of them appearing once. Sequenced sample: PBMCs. The receptor source for this set is a male donor in good health and CMV-seronegative.

For this clone: The germline gene is not matched at one end of the junction; a read error may be the cause. The J gene is TRBJ1-5, the V gene TRBV28; no clear D gene. CDR1 is MDHEN, CDR2 SYDVKM, per germline. There are 11 residues in the CDR3. The chain's CDR3 is CASSLSQPQRF. The CDR3 coding sequence is TGTGCCAGCAGTTTATCTCAGCCCCAGCGTTTT.

This clone occurred once. The V and J genes are TRBV28 and TRBJ2-1, with D tentatively TRBD1 (6 bases). In germline, CDR1 is MDHEN, CDR2 SYDVKM. The CDR3 sequence is 16 residues long. V lost 6 bases, J lost 2 bases, and 17 bases lay in between. The CDR3 spells CASRASGVFTYNEQFF. The CDR3 region has the DNA TGTGCCAGCAGGGCCTCAGGGGTGTTTACCTACAATGAGCAGTTCTTC.

The CDR3 region has the DNA TGTGCCAGTAGTTCCAGGACAGGAGGGGAGACCCAGTACTTC. It specifies CASSSRTGGETQYF. This chain uses TRBV19 with TRBJ2-5; weak D call: TRBD1 (7 bases). Deletions cut 5 bases from V and 5 bases from J, with 15 bases between. Per germline, CDR1 LNHDA and CDR2 SQIVND (reference sequence). The CDR3 consists of 14 residues.

The chain employs TRBV28 and TRBJ2-1; 8 nucleotides line up with TRBD1. The length of the CDR3 is 14 residues. Germline V gene data show CDR1 as MDHEN and CDR2 as SYDVKM. J gave up 8 bases and V 4 bases, and 7 bases lay outside the gene matches. CDR3 residues: CASSSRTGWDEQFF. In DNA, the CDR3 is TGTGCCAGCAGTTCTAGGACAGGGTGGGATGAGCAGTTCTTC.

The CDR3 coding sequence is TGTGCCAGCAGCGCCGGACGGGGGACGGGCTATGGCTACACCTTC. Its translation is CASSAGRGTGYGYTF. The chain has TRBV28 and TRBJ1-2, with D possibly being TRBD1 (5 bases). Looked up from germline, CDR1 is MDHEN and CDR2 is SYDVKM. CDR3 length: 15 amino acids. V was cut by 6 bases and J by 4 bases, with 18 bases left in between.

This sequence joins TRBV5-1 and TRBJ2-5, with TRBD1 identical over 8 bases. Germline-derived CDR1 and CDR2 are SGHRS and YFSETQ. CDR3 length: 15 amino acids. J was trimmed by 0 bases and V by 2 bases; bases with no gene match: 3. Here the CDR3 reads CASSFRTGYQETQYF. Here the CDR3 DNA reads TGCGCCAGCAGCTTCAGGACAGGGTACCAAGAGACCCAGTACTTC.

The rearrangement joins TRBV7-6 to TRBJ2-1; D may be TRBD2 (5 bases). Between the trimmed V and J ends, which lost 1 base and 0 bases, there was a span of 13 bases. The CDR3 covers 17 residues. Germline V gene lookup returns CDR1 SGHVS and CDR2 FNYEAQ. CDR3 bases: TGTGCCAGCAGCTTAGAAGTTCGGGGAAGCTCCTACAATGAGCAGTTCTTC. As protein: CASSLEVRGSSYNEQFF.

The V call is TRBV20-1, the J call TRBJ2-5; D remains ambiguous. The J call may be in error: the DNA end matches TRBJ2-7 better. Germline CDR1 reads DFQATT; CDR2 reads SNEGSKA (reference sequence). The CDR3 length is 10 residues. The CDR3 nucleotides read TGCAGTGCGGGCCCCGACGAGCAGTACTTC. This codes for CSAGPDEQYF.

The chain couples TRBV4-2 to TRBJ2-3; 12 positions match TRBD1. Germline V CDR1 and CDR2: LGHNA, YNFKEQ. This CDR3 region has 17 residues. The V gene end was trimmed by 4 bases and the J gene end by 12 bases; junction bases not matched to a gene: 17. The CDR3 reads CASSPLGTGGAVLPQYF. The DNA of the CDR3 is TGTGCCAGCAGCCCCCTGGGGACAGGGGGCGCCGTGTTACCCCAGTATTTT.

The chain employs TRBV15 and TRBJ1-5; 8 nucleotides align to TRBD1. Germline CDR1 LNHNV, CDR2 YYDKDF (reference sequence). V was pared by 5 bases and J by 3 bases, with 9 bases of the junction left unmatched. The CDR3 extends over 16 amino acids. CDR3 region: CATSETTGADNQPQHF. CDR3 nucleotides: TGTGCCACCAGCGAGACGACAGGGGCGGACAATCAGCCCCAGCATTTT.

As to this clone: This sample also contains other DNA sequences that code for the same CDR3. The V call is TRBV6-5, the J call TRBJ1-3, with D possibly matching TRBD1 (5 bases). Trimming removed 8 bases from V and 0 bases from J, with 14 bases in between. CDR1 is MNHEY, CDR2 SVGAGI, per germline. The length of the CDR3 is 15 residues. The chain's CDR3 is CASRPDRASGNTIYF. CDR3 DNA sequence: TGTGCCAGCCGTCCCGACAGAGCCTCTGGAAACACCATATATTTT.

V is TRBV7-3 and J is TRBJ2-6; 9 bases are a match to TRBD1. The V segment lost 0 bases and the J segment 3 bases; nucleotides outside the gene matches: 15. Germline lookup yields CDR1 SGHTA and CDR2 FQGTGA. CDR3 size: 21 residues. The CDR3 nucleotides are TGTGCCAGCAGCTTAACGCCTGACAGGGGGTTTGCTTGGGGTGGGGCCAACGTCCTGACTTTC. It translates to CASSLTPDRGFAWGGANVLTF.

This sequence joins TRBV29-1 and TRBJ2-5; 11 bases line up with TRBD2. This CDR3 is 14 amino acids long. CDR1 is SQVTM and CDR2 is ANQGSEA in the germline V gene. The V and J ends lost 4 bases and 5 bases, in that order; junction bases with no gene match: 6. The CDR3 bases are TGCAGCGTTGCACTAGCGGGAGCTCTGGAGACCCAGTACTTC. Its protein is CSVALAGALETQYF.

The chain uses TRBV6-6 and TRBJ1-3; TRBD1 is a possible D gene (6 bases). The V end lost 2 bases, the J end lost 0 bases, and 11 bases lay between the germline ends. The CDR3 runs to 16 residues. Germline-derived CDR1 and CDR2 are MNHNY and SVGAGI (reference sequence). The CDR3 nucleotides are TGTGCCAGCAGTTACGGGGGCAGGAACTCTGGAAACACCATATATTTT. The encoded protein is CASSYGGRNSGNTIYF.

The rearrangement uses TRBV4-3 and TRBJ1-3; perhaps TRBD1 as D (6 bases). Trimming left V 3 bases short and J 0 bases short, with 9 bases between. CDR1 is LGHNA and CDR2 is YSLEER in the germline V gene. The CDR3 has 15 residues. CDR3 region: CASSQEQGSGNTIYF. The CDR3 nucleotides are TGCGCCAGCAGCCAGGAACAGGGCTCTGGAAACACCATATATTTT.

The chain has TRBV7-3 and TRBJ2-3, with D unclear. The germline V gene encodes CDR1 SGHTA and CDR2 FQGTGA. Trimming took off 4 bases at V and 5 bases at J, with 10 bases between the two ends. This CDR3 is 13 amino acids long. The CDR3 bases are TGTGCCAGCAGCTCGAACACGATAGATACGCAGTATTTT. Residues: CASSSNTIDTQYF.

As concerns this clone: Distinct nucleotide sequences in the sample also encode this CDR3. This sequence joins TRBV27 and TRBJ2-5, with D unclear. The DNA end favors TRBJ2-7, so the J call may be wrong. The CDR3 length is 13 residues. The germline V gene encodes CDR1 MNHEY and CDR2 SMNVEV (reference sequence). The CDR3 region has the DNA TGTGCCAGCAGCTTACGGGTCTCCTACGAGCAGTACTTC. It codes for CASSLRVSYEQYF.

The genes are TRBV7-2 and TRBJ2-1; 10 nucleotides agree with TRBD2. Looked up from germline, CDR1 is SGHTA and CDR2 is FQGNSA. Trimming cost V 1 base and J 4 bases; bases outside gene matches: 10. The CDR3 spans 18 residues. The CDR3 DNA follows: TGTGCCAGCAGCTTAGTAGTCAGCGGGGGGGCCGGGTACAATGAGCAGTTCTTC. Its protein product is CASSLVVSGGAGYNEQFF.